What follows is one TCR beta chain and its context. Antigen specificity is unknown. Investigators spread the genomic DNA of each subset evenly over several immunoSEQ plates. The data were produced by immunoSEQ multiplex PCR, yet TCRdb's version contains in-frame clones alone and is incomplete. The table shows under 2,000,000 clones, with roughly 94% occurring only once. The entry originates in a study of shared clonotypes between healthy human individuals. V was shortened by 1 base and J by 6 bases, with 17 bases between the two germline ends. This CDR3 contains 16 residues. Germline V gene sequence: CDR1 MNHNS, CDR2 SASEGT. General study results and limits: It was expected that sequencing depth would affect clonotype sharing among donors. Rarefaction showed sorted-subset sequencing was incomplete despite large depth.

Only CD45RO-negative cells positively selected for CCR7 counted as naive CD8 cells, so terminally differentiated effector memory CD45RA+ cells were excluded. Nashville, Tennessee was home to all donors, who were Caucasian adults. The sequence was collected from a young man in good health. What was sequenced was naive CD8+ T cells sorted from blood. The chain employs TRBV6-1 and TRBJ2-3; D possibly corresponds to TRBD2 (6 bases). The DNA of the CDR3 is TGTGCCAGCAGTGAAGAGGAGGGTTCGGTCGTGGATACGCAGTATTTT. This codes for CASSEEEGSVVDTQYF.